The 19 T cell receptor beta chains given below trace back to one sample, sequenced in a study of beta chain features in type 1 diabetes. The entirety of the isolated RNA underwent reverse transcription, so expressed TCRB transcripts were sequenced. Sequencing was performed with immunoSEQ multiplex PCR; in TCRdb, only in-frame clones are kept and a portion is missing. This table has 400,000 to 550,000 clones, 9.5% to 12% appearing once. The specimen was naive CD4+ T cells from blood. Every receptor here comes from a woman between 18 and 29 years old in good health.

The chain employs TRBV11-3 and TRBJ2-5; D unclear. Germline V gene lookup returns CDR1 SGHNT and CDR2 YENEEA. The germline V and J ends were trimmed by 5 bases and 5 bases, with 6 bases remaining between them. The CDR3 length is 11 residues. The CDR3 reads CASSPGETQYF. Here the CDR3 DNA reads TGTGCCAGCAGCCCCGGGGAGACCCAGTACTTC.

This chain links TRBV6-5 with TRBJ1-2; no clear D gene. Germline CDR1 and CDR2: MNHEY and SVGAGI. The V end was cut by 5 bases, the J end by 4 bases, with 14 bases between. The CDR3 totals 14 residues. In DNA, the CDR3 is TGTGCCAGCAGTCCCAATCGGGAGGCCTATGGCTACACCTTC. It yields the protein CASSPNREAYGYTF.

Concerning this clone: Other DNA sequences in this specimen translate into the identical CDR3. This rearrangement joins TRBV9 to TRBJ1-1; possible D gene TRBD1, 5 bases. The V end was cut by 3 bases, the J end by 2 bases, with 11 bases between. The CDR3 runs 14 residues. The germline gives CDR1 SGDLS, CDR2 YYNGEE. CDR3 sequence (DNA): TGTGCCAGCAGCGCCACCGGGACCAACACTGAAGCTTTCTTT. Protein: CASSATGTNTEAFF. Drawing the rest from reference TRBV9 and TRBJ1-1, the complete variable domain is DSGVTQTPKHLITATGQRVTLRCSPRSGDLSVYWYQQSLDQGLQFLIQYYNGEERAKGNILERFSAQQFPDLHSELNLSSLELGDSALYFCASSATGTNTEAFFGQGTRLTVV.

In its sample, this clone was seen a few times. The gene calls are TRBV7-9 and TRBJ1-5, with 11 positions matching TRBD1. The CDR3 contains 15 residues. The ends lost 4 bases at V and 5 bases at J; junction bases unmatched: 4. CDR1 is SEHNR, CDR2 FQNEAQ, per germline (reference sequence). The CDR3 DNA sequence: TGTGCCAGCAGCTCCGGGACAGGGGGTTATCAGCCCCAGCATTTT. Its translation: CASSSGTGGYQPQHF.

There are a few counts of this clone. The genes are TRBV2 and TRBJ2-6; unclear D gene. This CDR3 spans 12 amino acids. Trimming left V 4 bases short and J 4 bases short, with 2 bases between. Germline CDR1 SNHLY, CDR2 FYNNEI. The CDR3: CASSVGANVLTF. The DNA of the CDR3 is TGTGCCAGCAGTGTGGGGGCCAACGTCCTGACTTTC. Drawing the rest from reference TRBV2 and TRBJ2-6, the complete variable domain is EPEVTQTPSHQVTQMGQEVILRCVPISNHLYFYWYRQILGQKVEFLVSFYNNEISEKSEIFDDQFSVERPDGSNFTLKIRSTKLEDSAMYFCASSVGANVLTFGAGSRLTVL.

Worth noting for this clone: Within the sample, other DNA sequences also encode this same CDR3. The rearrangement uses TRBV4-2 and TRBJ1-2, with unresolved D. CDR1 is LGHNA, CDR2 YNFKEQ, per germline. V gave up 0 bases and J gave up 2 bases, with 1 base separating them. This CDR3 has 12 residues. CDR3 bases: TGTGCCAGCAGCCAAGAGAACTATGGCTACACCTTC. Its protein is CASSQENYGYTF.

The V gene is TRBV7-2, the J gene TRBJ2-4, with D unclear. Trimming pared 1 base from V and 5 bases from J, leaving 9 bases between. Germline CDR1 is SGHTA and CDR2 is FQGNSA. There are 14 residues in the CDR3. CDR3 sequence reads: CASSLGVRQNIQYF. CDR3 DNA: TGTGCCAGCAGCTTAGGGGTGCGGCAAAACATTCAGTACTTC.

The chain combines TRBV19 with TRBJ2-3; tentatively, D is TRBD2 (5 bases). There are 13 residues in the CDR3. Trimming stripped 5 bases from V and 2 bases from J, with 8 bases between. Germline values: CDR1 LNHDA, CDR2 SQIVND (reference sequence). The CDR3 region is CASSLTTTDTQYF. The CDR3 DNA follows: TGTGCCAGTAGTTTGACTACCACAGATACGCAGTATTTT.

This chain links TRBV7-9 with TRBJ2-1; 8 nucleotides line up with TRBD2. Germline V gene sequence: CDR1 SEHNR, CDR2 FQNEAQ (reference sequence). CDR3 size: 17 residues. The junction had 8 bases not matched to a gene; V was cut back by 0 bases and J by 4 bases. The CDR3: CASSLALGGAIYNEQFF. In DNA, the CDR3 is TGTGCCAGCAGCTTAGCCCTCGGGGGGGCGATTTACAATGAGCAGTTCTTC.

This clone has just a few counts. This chain's CDR3 is CASSPRGGLATDTQYF. CDR3 coding DNA: TGTGCCAGCAGCCCCCGCGGGGGACTAGCAACAGATACGCAGTATTTT. The V call is TRBV9, the J call TRBJ2-3; 9 bases line up with TRBD2. This CDR3 is 16 amino acids long. The junction had 9 bases not matched to a gene; V was cut back by 4 bases and J by 3 bases. The germline V gene encodes CDR1 SGDLS and CDR2 YYNGEE.

A remark on this clone: Other DNA sequences in this specimen translate into the identical CDR3. The chain employs TRBV7-9 and TRBJ2-3, with D uncertain. The CDR3 totals 13 residues. Between the trimmed V and J ends, which lost 0 bases and 6 bases, there was a span of 7 bases. Germline CDR1 is SEHNR and CDR2 is FQNEAQ (reference sequence). The CDR3, as DNA: TGTGCCAGCAGCTTAGCTGGAGCGGATACGCAGTATTTT. It yields the protein CASSLAGADTQYF.

Only a few counts were recorded for this clone. The gene calls are TRBV7-2 and TRBJ2-4; D is perhaps TRBD2 (6 bases). CDR1 and CDR2 from the germline V gene are SGHTA and FQGNSA. There are 15 residues in the CDR3. The V and J ends lost 3 bases and 2 bases respectively, with 11 bases between them. The CDR3 spells CASSLVGGTKNIQYF. The DNA for the CDR3 is TGTGCCAGCAGCTTGGTGGGAGGCACCAAAAACATTCAGTACTTC.

This sequence joins TRBV6-5 and TRBJ2-1, with D tentatively TRBD2 (5 bases). Germline CDR1 and CDR2: MNHEY and SVGAGI. The length of the CDR3 is 15 residues. V was cut by 4 bases and J by 5 bases, with 15 bases left in between. The CDR3 loop is CASSLGLSWNNEQFF. CDR3 bases: TGTGCCAGCAGTTTAGGACTCTCGTGGAACAATGAGCAGTTCTTC.

This clone has only a few counts. This chain links TRBV7-3 with TRBJ2-7; 10 positions agree with TRBD2. Germline trimming cut 6 bases from V and 4 bases from J; bases unmatched to any gene: 3. The germline V gene has CDR1 SGHTA and CDR2 FQGTGA. This CDR3 spans 13 amino acids. CDR3 region: CASSSGRQYEQYF. In nucleotides, the CDR3 is TGTGCCAGCAGTAGCGGGAGGCAATACGAGCAGTACTTC. Filled out from reference TRBV7-3 and TRBJ2-7, the complete variable domain reads GAGVSQTPSNKVTEKGKYVELRCDPISGHTALYWYRQSLGQGPEFLIYFQGTGAADDSGLPNDRFFAVRPEGSVSTLKIQRTERGDSAVYLCASSSGRQYEQYFGPGTRLTVT.

This clone turned up a few times. The V gene is TRBV7-2, the J gene TRBJ2-5; 8 nucleotides align to TRBD2. CDR3 length: 13 residues. Trimming took 11 bases from V and 5 from J; bases not matched to a gene: 10. CDR1 SGHTA and CDR2 FQGNSA come from the germline V gene. Here the CDR3 reads CAGARGGVETQYF. CDR3 bases: TGTGCCGGGGCCCGGGGGGGCGTGGAGACCCAGTACTTC.

The rearrangement links TRBV7-2 to TRBJ2-7, with D tentatively TRBD2 (6 bases). Germline-derived CDR1 and CDR2 are SGHTA and FQGNSA. This CDR3 is built from 15 residues. V lost 2 bases and J 1 base, leaving 12 bases between the germline ends. CDR3 DNA sequence: TGTGCCAGCAGCTTATCTCGCGGGAAATCCTACGAGCAGTACTTC. This codes for CASSLSRGKSYEQYF.

The chain carries TRBV18 and TRBJ1-3; 8 nucleotides line up with TRBD1. The germline CDR1 and CDR2 sequences are KGHSH and LQKENI. The CDR3 runs to 18 residues. The junction had 12 bases not matched to a gene; V was cut back by 3 bases and J by 2 bases. DNA for the CDR3: TGTGCCAGCTCACCCAGAGGACAGGGAGCCGCGGCTGGAAACACCATATATTTT. This translates into CASSPRGQGAAAGNTIYF. The whole variable domain, remainder taken from reference TRBV18 and TRBJ1-3, is NAGVMQNPRHLVRRRGQEARLRCSPMKGHSHVYWYRQLPEEGLKFMVYLQKENIIDESGMPKERFSAEFPKEGPSILRIQQVVRGDSAAYFCASSPRGQGAAAGNTIYFGEGSWLTVV.

This chain links TRBV15 with TRBJ2-5; no definite D call. The CDR3 consists of 18 residues. V was clipped by 2 bases and J by 5 bases, with 24 bases between them. Germline V lookup: CDR1 LNHNV, CDR2 YYDKDF (reference sequence). This CDR3 reads CATSRREGWLSSDETQYF. The DNA of the CDR3 is TGTGCCACCAGCAGAAGAGAAGGCTGGCTTTCATCCGACGAGACCCAGTACTTC.

This clone occurred a few times. The chain recombines TRBV25-1 with TRBJ1-2, with a tentative D call TRBD1 (6 bases). The germline CDR1 and CDR2 sequences are MGHDK and SYGVNS. The CDR3 contains 17 residues. Trimming cost V 3 bases and J 3 bases, with 20 bases left between them. The CDR3 spells CASSDQPGLRTDYGYTF. The CDR3 bases are TGTGCCAGCAGTGACCAGCCGGGACTTAGGACAGACTATGGCTACACCTTC.